This TCR beta chain stems from a study of shared clonotypes between healthy human individuals. Whole-study context: The donors, two women and a few men, were aged 18 to 49.

Overall study results and limits: Clonotype sharing levels among donors were expected to vary with sequencing depth.

Germline CDR1 and CDR2: SEHNR and FQNEAQ (reference sequence). This CDR3 has 12 amino acids. Deletions cut 6 bases from V and 13 bases from J, with 17 bases between. The authors distributed each subset's genomic DNA evenly over several immunoSEQ plates. Clones were read by immunoSEQ multiplex PCR, and TCRdb kept only the in-frame ones, dropping some. The sample has some 2,100,000 clones, approximately 96% seen once. Within Nashville, Tennessee resided all donors, each a Caucasian adult. As to this clone: Its antigen is as yet unknown.

The chain couples TRBV7-9 to TRBJ2-3, with TRBD1 as a possible D gene (6 bases). The sequenced material came from naive CD4+ T cells sorted from blood. Subset reported: CD45RA+ positively selected. The receptor's source is a man aged 18 to 30 in good health. The chain's CDR3 is CASSWLGAAEYF. CDR3 in DNA: TGTGCCAGCAGTTGGTTGGGGGCCGCGGAGTATTTT.